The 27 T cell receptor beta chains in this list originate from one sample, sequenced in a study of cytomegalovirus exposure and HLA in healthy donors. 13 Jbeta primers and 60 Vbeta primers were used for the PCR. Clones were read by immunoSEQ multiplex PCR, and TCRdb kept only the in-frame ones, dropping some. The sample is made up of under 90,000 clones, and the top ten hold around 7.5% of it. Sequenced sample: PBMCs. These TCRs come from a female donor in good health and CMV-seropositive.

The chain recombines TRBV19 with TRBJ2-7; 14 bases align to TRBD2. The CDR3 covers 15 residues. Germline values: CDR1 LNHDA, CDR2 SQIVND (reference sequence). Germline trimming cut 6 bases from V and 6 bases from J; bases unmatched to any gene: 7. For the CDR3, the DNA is TGTGCCAGTAGAGGGGGGACTAGCGGGAGACCCGAGCAGTACTTC. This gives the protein CASRGGTSGRPEQYF.

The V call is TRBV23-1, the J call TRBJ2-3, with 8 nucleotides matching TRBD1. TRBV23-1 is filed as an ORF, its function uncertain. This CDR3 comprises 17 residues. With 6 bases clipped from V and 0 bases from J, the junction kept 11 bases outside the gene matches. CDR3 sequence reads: CASSHSPGQVSTDTQYF. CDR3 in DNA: TGCGCCAGCAGCCACTCACCGGGACAGGTTAGCACAGATACGCAGTATTTT.

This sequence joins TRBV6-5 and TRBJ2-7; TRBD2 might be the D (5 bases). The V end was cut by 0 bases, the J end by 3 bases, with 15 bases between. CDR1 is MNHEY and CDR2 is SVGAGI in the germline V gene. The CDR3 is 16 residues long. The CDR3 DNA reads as TGTGCCAGCAGTTACTCCGGGTCCCGGAGCGGCTACGAGCAGTACTTC. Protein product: CASSYSGSRSGYEQYF.

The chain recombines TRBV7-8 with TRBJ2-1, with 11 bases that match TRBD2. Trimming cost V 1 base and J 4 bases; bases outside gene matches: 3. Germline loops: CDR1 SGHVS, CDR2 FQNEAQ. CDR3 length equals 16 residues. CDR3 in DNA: TGTGCCAGCAGCTTAGAGACTAGCGGGACGTACAATGAGCAGTTCTTC. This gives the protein CASSLETSGTYNEQFF.

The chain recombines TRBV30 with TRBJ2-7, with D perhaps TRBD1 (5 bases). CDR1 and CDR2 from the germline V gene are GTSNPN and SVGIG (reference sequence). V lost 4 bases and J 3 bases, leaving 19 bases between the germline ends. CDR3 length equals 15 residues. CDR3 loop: CAWKALTAPIYEQYF. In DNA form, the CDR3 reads TGTGCCTGGAAGGCTCTGACAGCCCCGATCTACGAGCAGTACTTC.

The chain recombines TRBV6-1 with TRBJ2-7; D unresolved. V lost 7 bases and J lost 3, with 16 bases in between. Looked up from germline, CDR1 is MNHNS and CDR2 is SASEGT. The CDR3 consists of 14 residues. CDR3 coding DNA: TGTGCCAGCAAGTTAGGAGCCACAAACTACGAGCAGTACTTC. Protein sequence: CASKLGATNYEQYF.

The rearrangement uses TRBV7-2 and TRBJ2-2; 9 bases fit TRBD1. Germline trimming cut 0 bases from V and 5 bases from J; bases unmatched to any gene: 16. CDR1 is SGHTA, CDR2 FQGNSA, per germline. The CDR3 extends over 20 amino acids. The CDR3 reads CASSLAASTRDRVGTGELFF. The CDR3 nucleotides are TGTGCCAGCAGCTTAGCCGCATCGACGCGGGACAGGGTGGGAACCGGGGAGCTGTTTTTT.

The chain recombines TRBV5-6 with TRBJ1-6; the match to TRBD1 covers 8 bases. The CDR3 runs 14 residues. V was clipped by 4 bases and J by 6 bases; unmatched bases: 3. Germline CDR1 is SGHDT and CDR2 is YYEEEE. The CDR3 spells CASSQGAPNSPLHF. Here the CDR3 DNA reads TGTGCCAGCAGCCAGGGGGCGCCTAATTCACCCCTCCACTTT.

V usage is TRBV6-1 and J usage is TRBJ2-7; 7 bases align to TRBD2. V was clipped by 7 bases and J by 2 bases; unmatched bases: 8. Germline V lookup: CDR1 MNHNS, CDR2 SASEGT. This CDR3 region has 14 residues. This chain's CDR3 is CASTLGGNPYEQYF. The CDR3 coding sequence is TGTGCCAGCACCCTGGGGGGGAATCCCTACGAGCAGTACTTC.

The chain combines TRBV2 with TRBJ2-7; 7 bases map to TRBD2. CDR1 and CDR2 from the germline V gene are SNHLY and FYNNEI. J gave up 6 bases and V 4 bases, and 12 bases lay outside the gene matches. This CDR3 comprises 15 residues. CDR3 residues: CASSGGGGRSLEQYF. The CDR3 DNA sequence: TGTGCCAGCAGTGGGGGAGGCGGGAGATCTCTCGAGCAGTACTTC.

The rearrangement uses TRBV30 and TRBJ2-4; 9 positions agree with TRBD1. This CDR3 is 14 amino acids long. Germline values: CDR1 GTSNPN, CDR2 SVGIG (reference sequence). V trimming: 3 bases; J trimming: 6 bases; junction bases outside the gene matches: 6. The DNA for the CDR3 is TGTGCCTGGAGCGTAGGGACAGGGACAAACATTCAGTACTTC. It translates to CAWSVGTGTNIQYF.

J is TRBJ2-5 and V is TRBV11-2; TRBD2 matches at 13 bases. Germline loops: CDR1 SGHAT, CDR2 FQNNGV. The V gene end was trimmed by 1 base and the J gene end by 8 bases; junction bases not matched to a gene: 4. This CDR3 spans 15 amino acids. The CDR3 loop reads CASSLGGGLAGTQYF. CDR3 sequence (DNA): TGTGCCAGCAGCTTAGGGGGGGGACTAGCGGGAACCCAGTACTTC.

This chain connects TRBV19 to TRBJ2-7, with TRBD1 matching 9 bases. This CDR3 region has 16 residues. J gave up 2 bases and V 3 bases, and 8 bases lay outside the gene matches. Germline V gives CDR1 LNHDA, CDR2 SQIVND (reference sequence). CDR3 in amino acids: CASSMEAGTGPYEQYF. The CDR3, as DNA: TGTGCCAGTAGTATGGAGGCGGGGACAGGGCCCTACGAGCAGTACTTC.

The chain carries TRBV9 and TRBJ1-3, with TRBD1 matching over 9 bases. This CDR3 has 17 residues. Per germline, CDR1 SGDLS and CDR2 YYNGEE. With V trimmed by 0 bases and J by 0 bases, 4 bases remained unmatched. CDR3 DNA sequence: TGTGCCAGCAGCGTAGCCGGGACAGGGAGCTCTGGAAACACCATATATTTT. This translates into CASSVAGTGSSGNTIYF.

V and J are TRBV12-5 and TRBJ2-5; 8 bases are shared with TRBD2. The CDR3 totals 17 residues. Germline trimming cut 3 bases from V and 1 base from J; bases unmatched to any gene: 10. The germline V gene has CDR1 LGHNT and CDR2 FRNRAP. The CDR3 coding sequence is TGTGCTAGTGGTTTCAGTCCAGCGGGGGTTTTCCAAGAGACCCAGTACTTC. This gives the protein CASGFSPAGVFQETQYF.

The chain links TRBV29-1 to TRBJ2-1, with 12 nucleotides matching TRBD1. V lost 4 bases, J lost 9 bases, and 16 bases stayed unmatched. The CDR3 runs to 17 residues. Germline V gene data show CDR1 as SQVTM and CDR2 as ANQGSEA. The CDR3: CSVAHSRDRGPRGEQFF. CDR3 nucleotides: TGCAGCGTTGCCCATAGCCGGGACAGGGGGCCGCGGGGTGAGCAGTTCTTC.

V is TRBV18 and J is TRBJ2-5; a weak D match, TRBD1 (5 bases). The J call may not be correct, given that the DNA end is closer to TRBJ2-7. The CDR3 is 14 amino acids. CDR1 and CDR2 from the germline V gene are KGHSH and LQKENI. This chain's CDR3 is CASSPKGQGYEQYF. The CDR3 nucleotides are TGTGCCAGCTCACCGAAGGGGCAGGGTTACGAGCAGTACTTC.

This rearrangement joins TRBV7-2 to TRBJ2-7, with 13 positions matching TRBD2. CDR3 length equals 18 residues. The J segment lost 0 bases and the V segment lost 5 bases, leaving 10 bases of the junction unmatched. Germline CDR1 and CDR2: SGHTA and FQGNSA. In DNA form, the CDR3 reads TGTGCCAGCAGCCCAAGGGGACTAGCGGGGACTCTCTCCTACGAGCAGTACTTC. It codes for CASSPRGLAGTLSYEQYF.

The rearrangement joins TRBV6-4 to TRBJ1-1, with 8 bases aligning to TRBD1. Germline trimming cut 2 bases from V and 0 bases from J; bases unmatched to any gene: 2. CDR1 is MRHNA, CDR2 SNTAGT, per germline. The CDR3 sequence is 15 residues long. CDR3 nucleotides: TGTGCCAGCAGTGACCTGACAGGGGTGAACACTGAAGCTTTCTTT. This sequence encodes CASSDLTGVNTEAFF.

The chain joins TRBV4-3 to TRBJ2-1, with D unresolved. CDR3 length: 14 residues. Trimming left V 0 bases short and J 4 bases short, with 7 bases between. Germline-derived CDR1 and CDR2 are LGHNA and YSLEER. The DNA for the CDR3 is TGCGCCAGCAGCCAAGAGAACTATTACAATGAGCAGTTCTTC. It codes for CASSQENYYNEQFF.

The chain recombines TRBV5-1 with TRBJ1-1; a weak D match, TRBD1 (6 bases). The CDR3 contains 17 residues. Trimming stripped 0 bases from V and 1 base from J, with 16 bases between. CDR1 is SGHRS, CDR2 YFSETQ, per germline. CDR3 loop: CASSLVGGLVGNTEAFF. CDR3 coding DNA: TGCGCCAGCAGCTTGGTCGGGGGGCTCGTGGGGAACACTGAAGCTTTCTTT. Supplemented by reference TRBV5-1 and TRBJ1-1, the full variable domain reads KAGVTQTPRYLIKTRGQQVTLSCSPISGHRSVSWYQQTPGQGLQFLFEYFSETQRNKGNFPGRFSGRQFSNSRSEMNVSTLELGDSALYLCASSLVGGLVGNTEAFFGQGTRLTVV.

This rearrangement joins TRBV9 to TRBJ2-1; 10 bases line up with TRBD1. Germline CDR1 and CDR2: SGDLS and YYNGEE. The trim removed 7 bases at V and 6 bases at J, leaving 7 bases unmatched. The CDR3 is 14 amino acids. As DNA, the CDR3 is TGTGCCAGCGGGGGGACAGGGGCCGTCAATGAGCAGTTCTTC. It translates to CASGGTGAVNEQFF.

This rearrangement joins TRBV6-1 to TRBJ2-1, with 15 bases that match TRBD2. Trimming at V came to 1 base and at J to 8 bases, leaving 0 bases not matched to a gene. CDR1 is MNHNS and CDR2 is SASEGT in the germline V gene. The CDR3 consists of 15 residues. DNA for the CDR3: TGTGCCAGCAGTGAAGGGACTAGCGGGGGGGATGAGCAGTTCTTC. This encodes CASSEGTSGGDEQFF.

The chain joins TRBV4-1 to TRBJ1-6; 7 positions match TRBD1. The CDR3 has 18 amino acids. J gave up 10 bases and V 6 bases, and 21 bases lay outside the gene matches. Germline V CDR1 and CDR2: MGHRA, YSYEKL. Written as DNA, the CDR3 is TGCGCCAGCAGTGGAGACAGGGCTTCAGGGTTTGGGGACTCACCCCTCCACTTT. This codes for CASSGDRASGFGDSPLHF.

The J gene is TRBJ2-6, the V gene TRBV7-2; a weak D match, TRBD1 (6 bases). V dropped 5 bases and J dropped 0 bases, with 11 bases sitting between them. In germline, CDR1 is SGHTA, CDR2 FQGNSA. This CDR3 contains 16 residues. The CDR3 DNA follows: TGTGCCAGCAGCCCTACAGGGCTCTCTGGGGCCAACGTCCTGACTTTC. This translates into CASSPTGLSGANVLTF. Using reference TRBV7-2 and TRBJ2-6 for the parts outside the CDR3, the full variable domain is GAGVSQSPSNKVTEKGKDVELRCDPISGHTALYWYRQSLGQGLEFLIYFQGNSAPDKSGLPSDRFSAERTGGSVSTLTIQRTQQEDSAVYLCASSPTGLSGANVLTFGAGSRLTVL.

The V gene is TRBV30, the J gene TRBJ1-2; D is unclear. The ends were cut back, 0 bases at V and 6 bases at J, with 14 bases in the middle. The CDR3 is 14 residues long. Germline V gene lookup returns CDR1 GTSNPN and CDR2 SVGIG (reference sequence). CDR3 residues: CAWSVVRAGNGYTF. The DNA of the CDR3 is TGTGCCTGGAGTGTAGTAAGGGCGGGAAATGGCTACACCTTC. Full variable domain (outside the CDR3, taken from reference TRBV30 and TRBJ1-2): SQTIHQWPATLVQPVGSPLSLECTVEGTSNPNLYWYRQAAGRGLQLLFYSVGIGQISSEVPQNLSASRPQDRQFILSSKKLLLSDSGFYLCAWSVVRAGNGYTFGSGTRLTVV.

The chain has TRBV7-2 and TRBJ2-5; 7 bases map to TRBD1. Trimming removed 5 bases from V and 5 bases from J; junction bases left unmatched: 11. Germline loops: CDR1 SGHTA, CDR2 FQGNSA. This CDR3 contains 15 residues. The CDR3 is CASSQDTGVRETQYF. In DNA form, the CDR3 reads TGTGCCAGCAGCCAAGACACAGGGGTGAGGGAGACCCAGTACTTC.